Below, one T cell receptor beta chain is given with its context. Its antigen is still unknown. Both 60 Vbeta primers and 13 Jbeta primers went into the PCR. The assay was immunoSEQ multiplex PCR, and TCRdb's table has in-frame clones only and misses some. The data contain roughly 150,000 clones, about three quarters of them seen just once; the ten biggest clones take up approximately 1.6%. The data were taken from a study of cytomegalovirus exposure and HLA in healthy donors. For the study at large: Researchers previously reported finding fewer than 140 million unique TCR beta sequences from 150 million to 200 million T cells. Regarding the study as a whole: In vitro, a few CMV-associated chains proved specific for CMV antigens. CMV serostatus was the only recorded immune exposure for donors.

The CDR3 is made up of 15 amino acids. Germline CDR1 reads MNHNS; CDR2 reads SASEGT. This chain links TRBV6-1 with TRBJ2-5; 12 positions match TRBD2. The better agreement between TRBJ2-7 and the DNA end casts doubt on the J call. This clonotype was obtained from a woman aged 30 to 39 in good health and CMV-seronegative. Material: PBMCs. In DNA, the CDR3 is TGTGCCAGCATTCTCCTAGCGGGAGGGTCCTACGAGCAGTACTTC. This encodes CASILLAGGSYEQYF.